This T cell receptor beta chain was found in a study of Ad26.COV2.S vaccination and SARS-CoV-2 variants. General study findings and limits: It was reported that spike-specific CD8+ and CD4+ T cell responses were substantially broad after vaccination. Total responses of T cells may have been underestimated by the analyses of TCR breadth and depth.

After removal of 0 bases from V and 7 bases from J, the junction contained 7 bases not matched to a gene. Looked up from germline, CDR1 is SGHKS and CDR2 is YYEKEE (reference sequence). The CDR3 length is 15 residues. Treatment described: 19 received Ad26.COV2.S at low or high dose, single or two shots; about five received placebo; per-sample allocation not given. All samples were drawn on day 63, counting from the first vaccine or placebo injection. It was Wuhan-strain SARS-CoV-2 spike that the Ad26 vaccine vector expressed. Assay: immunoSEQ multiplex PCR; the TCRdb copy retains only in-frame clones and omits some. The profile shows hundreds of thousands of clones, about 90% of them singletons. On this clone: Its antigen is as yet unknown.

Sequenced material: peripheral blood, taken in a trial of Ad26.COV2.S vaccine versus placebo. This chain joins TRBV5-5 and TRBJ2-7; TRBD1 matches at 10 bases. This receptor was identified in a person between 18 and 65 years old who received the Ad26.COV2.S COVID-19 vaccine or a placebo. Here the CDR3 DNA reads TGTGCCAGCAGCTTGGAAGGGACAGGGGCGAGGGAGCAGTACTTC. Protein product: CASSLEGTGAREQYF.